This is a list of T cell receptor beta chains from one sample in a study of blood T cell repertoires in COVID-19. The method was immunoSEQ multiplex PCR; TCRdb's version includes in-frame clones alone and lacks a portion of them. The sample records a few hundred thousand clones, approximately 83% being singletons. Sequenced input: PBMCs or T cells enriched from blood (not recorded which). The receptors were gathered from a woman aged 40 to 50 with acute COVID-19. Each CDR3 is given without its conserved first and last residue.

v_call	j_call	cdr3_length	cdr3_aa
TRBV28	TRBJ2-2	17	ASSPYQQAKPTNTGELF
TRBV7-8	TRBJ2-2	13	ASSLDRVEAGELF
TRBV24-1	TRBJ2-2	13	ATSGQGTYTGELF
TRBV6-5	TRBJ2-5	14	ASSYPGLAGVETQY
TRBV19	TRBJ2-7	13	ASSSTGTGGYEQY
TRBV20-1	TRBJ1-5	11	SASEQPNQPQH
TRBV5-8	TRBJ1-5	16	ASSFSLTGVLSNQPQH
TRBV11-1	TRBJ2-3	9	ASSSQDTQY
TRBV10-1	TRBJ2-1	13	ASSEQASGINEQF
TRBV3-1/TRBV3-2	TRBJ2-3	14	ASSTLGATGTDTQY
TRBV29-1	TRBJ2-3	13	SVEASTAGTDTQY
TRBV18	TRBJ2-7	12	ASSPPGTGGEQY
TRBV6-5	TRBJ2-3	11	ASSYARGSTQY
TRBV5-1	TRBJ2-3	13	ASSFGTGRTDTQY
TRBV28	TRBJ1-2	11	AAGGPSVYGYT
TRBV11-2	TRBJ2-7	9	ASSLDNEQY
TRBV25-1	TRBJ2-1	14	ASSELLAGDWNEQF
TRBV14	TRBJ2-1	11	ASSLGLVNEQF
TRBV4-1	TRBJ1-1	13	ASSQGGQGNTEAF
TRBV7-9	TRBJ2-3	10	ASGQVPDTQY